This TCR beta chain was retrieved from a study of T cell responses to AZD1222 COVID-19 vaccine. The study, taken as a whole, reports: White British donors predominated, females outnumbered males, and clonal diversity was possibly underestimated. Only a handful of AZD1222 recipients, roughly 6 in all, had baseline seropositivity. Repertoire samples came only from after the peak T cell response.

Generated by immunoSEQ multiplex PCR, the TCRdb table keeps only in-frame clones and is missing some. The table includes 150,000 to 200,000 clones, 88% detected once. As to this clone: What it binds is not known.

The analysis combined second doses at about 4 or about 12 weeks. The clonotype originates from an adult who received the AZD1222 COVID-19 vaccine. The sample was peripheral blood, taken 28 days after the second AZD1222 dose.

CDR3 DNA sequence: TGCGCCAGCAACCCTGCGGGGGGGGCTTACAATGAGCAGTTCTTC. Its protein is CASNPAGGAYNEQFF. The V and J genes are TRBV5-1 and TRBJ2-1, with 9 bases aligning to TRBD2. The CDR3 contains 15 residues. Germline CDR1 reads SGHRS; CDR2 reads YFSETQ. J gave up 4 bases and V 6 bases, and 8 bases lay outside the gene matches.